Listed below are T cell receptor beta chains from one sample, sequenced in a study of CD8+ T cells in alopecia areata. Generated by immunoSEQ multiplex PCR, the TCRdb table keeps only in-frame clones and is missing some. The sample lists 75,000 to 100,000 clones, approximately 42% occurring once. The sample was CD4+ T cells sorted from blood. The receptors stem from a human donor with alopecia areata. Both conserved end residues are trimmed from each CDR3.

j_call v_call cdr3_aa
TRBJ2-1 TRBV30 AFRQGPHNEQF
TRBJ2-3 TRBV30 AWTRDGYTDTQY
TRBJ2-4 TRBV9 ASSVAIDRIPPKNIQY
TRBJ1-6 TRBV6-6 ASSSSRGDSPLH
TRBJ2-5 TRBV5-1 ASSLGRGAETQY
TRBJ2-7 TRBV9 ASSEALAESYEQY
TRBJ2-3 TRBV30 AWSGLAGSSQY
TRBJ2-3 TRBV29-1 SVEDPVGTDTQY
TRBJ1-1 TRBV27 ASSTLQGGAF
TRBJ1-1 TRBV15 ATSRDQGNTEAF
TRBJ1-2 TRBV30 AWLTEDRYGYT
TRBJ2-1 TRBV30 AGGRDLKYNEQF
TRBJ2-7 TRBV6-1 ASSEPGQGKSYEQY
TRBJ1-2 TRBV19 ASSLSYREYYGYT
TRBJ2-6 TRBV7-9 ASSSRAGASGANVLT
TRBJ1-2 TRBV6-5 ASSRDRRGYT
TRBJ2-1 TRBV2 ASSVWSGRANEQF
TRBJ1-1 TRBV4-2 ASSQDLTAWTEAF
TRBJ2-6 TRBV7-2 ASSLERVSGANVLT
TRBJ1-1 TRBV7-9 APGGVGTEAF
TRBJ2-2 TRBV5-1 ASKNRANTGELF
TRBJ1-2 TRBV27 ASTHRGTGGGGYT
TRBJ2-5 TRBV5-1 ASSFDPRTGKGETQY
TRBJ1-1 TRBV27 ASSFGVGTEAF
TRBJ1-2 TRBV18 ASSLRQGINYGYT
TRBJ1-1 TRBV6-6 ASSPPGQPEAF
TRBJ1-5 TRBV18 ASSPGSNQPQH
TRBJ2-2 TRBV5-1 ASSYGLNTGELF
TRBJ2-6 TRBV5-4 ASMRPSSGANVLT
TRBJ2-3 TRBV28 ASSLSLGTTDTQY
TRBJ2-7 TRBV28 ASSNPSGRYEQY
TRBJ1-4 TRBV4-1 ASSLLPRGEKLF
TRBJ2-2 TRBV2 ASRETGLSTGELF
TRBJ2-7 TRBV15 ATSSWREQY
TRBJ1-5 TRBV28 ASSFGRQGASQPQH
TRBJ2-1 TRBV29-1 SVERSQAGNNEQF
TRBJ2-5 TRBV7-3 ASSWDRGETQY
TRBJ2-3 TRBV6-4 ASSDQAPGLAGPSADTQY
TRBJ2-7 TRBV19 ASSAPQNRGDEQY
TRBJ1-2 TRBV30 AWSVRQGGWYGYT
TRBJ1-2 TRBV30 AWTFGTGSPRAGYT